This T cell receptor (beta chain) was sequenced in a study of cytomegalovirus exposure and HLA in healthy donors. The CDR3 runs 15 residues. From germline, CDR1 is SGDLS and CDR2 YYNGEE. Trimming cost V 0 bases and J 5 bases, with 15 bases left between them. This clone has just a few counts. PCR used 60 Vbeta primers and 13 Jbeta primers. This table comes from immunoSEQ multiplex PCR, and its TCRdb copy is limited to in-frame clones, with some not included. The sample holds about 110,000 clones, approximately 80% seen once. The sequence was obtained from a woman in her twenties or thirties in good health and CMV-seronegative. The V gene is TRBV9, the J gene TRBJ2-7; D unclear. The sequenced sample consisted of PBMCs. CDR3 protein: CASSVGGDGWDEQYF. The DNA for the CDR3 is TGTGCCAGCAGCGTAGGAGGTGATGGTTGGGACGAGCAGTACTTC. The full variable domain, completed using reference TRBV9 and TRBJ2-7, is DSGVTQTPKHLITATGQRVTLRCSPRSGDLSVYWYQQSLDQGLQFLIQYYNGEERAKGNILERFSAQQFPDLHSELNLSSLELGDSALYFCASSVGGDGWDEQYFGPGTRLTVT.